Listed here are 8 T cell receptor beta chains from one sample, sequenced in a study of blood T cell repertoires in COVID-19. The protocol was immunoSEQ multiplex PCR, while the TCRdb copy is restricted to in-frame clones and leaves out a portion. Of hundreds of thousands of clones in the sample, around 83% were seen once. The sample comprised peripheral blood. The receptor source for this set is a man older than 75 with acute or convalescent COVID-19.

The chain is built from TRBV19 and TRBJ1-5; no firm D call. V was pared by 4 bases and J by 0 bases, with 13 bases between. The V gene's germline CDR1 is LNHDA and CDR2 SQIVND (reference sequence). The CDR3 is made up of 16 amino acids. The CDR3 region is CASSTLRLISNQPQHF. The CDR3 DNA reads TGTGCCAGTAGTACGCTAAGACTCATTAGCAATCAGCCCCAGCATTTT.

The chain uses TRBV7-6 and TRBJ2-2, with D possibly matching TRBD1 (5 bases). The germline V gene has CDR1 SGHVS and CDR2 FNYEAQ. The CDR3 length is 17 residues. V was shortened by 5 bases and J by 0 bases, with 16 bases between the two germline ends. CDR3 coding DNA: TGTGCCAGCAGCCTCAACGGACATAGAGCGAACACCGGGGAGCTGTTTTTT. It translates to CASSLNGHRANTGELFF.

V usage is TRBV7-9 and J usage is TRBJ2-3, with 7 bases matching TRBD2. CDR1 and CDR2 (germline): SEHNR, FQNEAQ (reference sequence). V lost 5 bases to trimming and J lost 3 bases; unmatched junction nucleotides: 11. This CDR3 spans 16 amino acids. This CDR3 reads CASSPPRASGTDTQYF. In DNA form, the CDR3 reads TGTGCCAGCAGCCCGCCCCGGGCTAGCGGTACAGATACGCAGTATTTT.

J is TRBJ2-3 and V is TRBV27, with 10 bases fitting TRBD2. The CDR3 extends over 16 amino acids. Losses at the gene ends were 3 bases for V and 6 bases for J; bases not matched to a gene: 9. In germline, CDR1 is MNHEY, CDR2 SMNVEV (reference sequence). The CDR3 sequence is CASSFILAGSADTQYF. The CDR3, as DNA: TGTGCCAGCAGTTTTATACTAGCGGGATCAGCGGATACGCAGTATTTT.

DNA for the CDR3: TGTGCCAGTAGTCGGGCTAGCGGGAGGGGAGATACGCAGTATTTT. Translation: CASSRASGRGDTQYF. The chain links TRBV19 to TRBJ2-3; TRBD2 matches 12 bases. CDR3 length equals 15 residues. CDR1 LNHDA and CDR2 SQIVND come from the germline V gene (reference sequence). After removal of 5 bases from V and 5 bases from J, the junction contained 5 bases not matched to a gene.

The chain uses TRBV2 and TRBJ2-7, with a tentative D call TRBD2 (5 bases). Germline V gene data show CDR1 as SNHLY and CDR2 as FYNNEI. V lost 8 bases, J lost 6 bases, and 17 bases lay in between. The CDR3 totals 13 residues. The CDR3 region has the DNA TGTGCCAGCCGCGGCCGGGAAACGAGCGAGCAGTACTTC. This gives the protein CASRGRETSEQYF.

The chain links TRBV30 to TRBJ1-2; D may be TRBD1 (6 bases). Germline CDR1 reads GTSNPN; CDR2 reads SVGIG (reference sequence). The CDR3 spans 13 residues. As DNA, the CDR3 is TGTGCAATTAGCCGCGGGGGCCTCTCTGGCTACACCTTC. This encodes CAISRGGLSGYTF.

CDR3: CASSLLGGGAMYF. The CDR3 nucleotides read TGTGCCAGTAGTCTTCTAGGAGGGGGCGCGATGTACTTC. The chain couples TRBV19 to TRBJ2-7, with D possibly matching TRBD1 (7 bases). The CDR3 extends over 13 amino acids. With 5 bases removed from V and 12 bases from J, the gap between germline ends came to 20 bases. In germline, CDR1 is LNHDA, CDR2 SQIVND (reference sequence).